These 30 T cell receptor beta chains were sequenced from one sample in a study of Graves' ophthalmopathy and Graves' hyperthyroidism. RNA transcripts served as template for amplifying TCR beta CDR3 sequences. After a first-round RT-PCR with HTBI primers, a second-round multiplex PCR was run. TCRdb called the multiplex PCR reads again in MiXCR, with one record for every CDR3 protein. The sample yields hundreds of thousands of distinct CDR3 sequences, approximately 15% seen once. Sequencing used peripheral blood. The receptors were gathered from a woman aged 18 to 35 with stable Graves' hyperthyroidism.

This clonotype was counted ten times or more. CDR3 region: CASRGRFQETQYF. DNA for the CDR3: TGTGCCAGCAGAGGACGATTCCAAGAGACCCAGTACTTC. The J gene is TRBJ2-5, the V gene TRBV12-3 or TRBV12-4; D unclear. The ends were cut back, 6 bases at V and 1 base at J, with 9 bases in the middle. The CDR3 totals 13 residues.

This clonotype was seen repeatedly, ten times or more. The CDR3 bases are TGTGCCATCAGTGATGGGGTTAGGGCCAAAAACATTCAGTACTTC. This gives the protein CAISDGVRAKNIQYF. The chain couples TRBV10-3 to TRBJ2-4; no clear D gene. The CDR3 spans 15 residues. The V end was cut by 3 bases, the J end by 1 base, with 10 bases between. Germline loops: CDR1 ENHRY, CDR2 SYGVKD.

This clonotype showed up just a few times. The V gene is TRBV12-3 or TRBV12-4, the J gene TRBJ2-6; 7 bases fit TRBD2. CDR3 length equals 17 residues. With 8 bases clipped from V and 1 base from J, the junction kept 11 bases outside the gene matches. Written as DNA, the CDR3 is TGTGCCAGCTGCGGGAGCCGTTCAACGTCTGGGGCCAACGTCCTGACTTTC. Amino acid sequence: CASCGSRSTSGANVLTF.

This clonotype has a count of ten or more. The V call is TRBV2, the J call TRBJ2-7, with 11 bases fitting TRBD1. Per germline, CDR1 SNHLY and CDR2 FYNNEI. The CDR3 spans 13 residues. The junction had 7 bases not matched to a gene; V was cut back by 9 bases and J by 6 bases. The CDR3 loop reads CARGQGASSEQYF. Written as DNA, the CDR3 is TGTGCCAGAGGACAGGGGGCTTCGAGCGAGCAGTACTTC.

This clonotype showed up many times. The chain is built from TRBV7-9 and TRBJ2-5; no definite D call. CDR3 length: 12 amino acids. V was cut by 1 base and J by 5 bases, with 5 bases left in between. Germline V CDR1 and CDR2: SEHNR, FQNEAQ (reference sequence). This CDR3 is CASSLDTETQYF. CDR3 DNA: TGTGCCAGCAGCTTAGATACCGAGACCCAGTACTTC.

This clonotype was detected many times. The CDR3 sequence: CASSSTGGYRYPPHTEAFF. CDR3 in DNA: TGTGCCAGCAGTTCGACAGGGGGCTATCGGTATCCCCCCCACACTGAAGCTTTCTTT. The chain carries TRBV6-5 and TRBJ1-1, with 10 bases lining up with TRBD1. The CDR3 has 19 residues. Germline trimming cut 4 bases from V and 3 bases from J; bases unmatched to any gene: 17. The germline V gene has CDR1 MNHEY and CDR2 SVGAGI.

This clonotype was counted many times. The J gene is TRBJ2-7, the V gene TRBV7-2; possible D gene TRBD2, 5 bases. The CDR3 loop spans 17 amino acids. Germline V gives CDR1 SGHTA, CDR2 FQGNSA. V lost 0 bases to trimming and J lost 3 bases, with 18 bases between them. CDR3 in DNA: TGTGCCAGCAGCTTAGCCAGAGGGTTCGGGCCCCGCTACGAGCAGTACTTC. Translated: CASSLARGFGPRYEQYF.

This clonotype has ten or more counts. The rearrangement joins TRBV19 to TRBJ1-5; D perhaps matches TRBD1 (5 bases). V was trimmed by 7 bases and J by 4 bases, leaving 26 bases between them. Germline V gene lookup returns CDR1 LNHDA and CDR2 SQIVND (reference sequence). The CDR3 has 18 amino acids. The CDR3 loop reads CASTTIAGWGVVNQPQHF. The CDR3 DNA is TGTGCCAGTACCACTATTGCGGGGTGGGGGGTTGTTAATCAGCCCCAGCATTTT. Together with reference TRBV19 and TRBJ1-5, the CDR3 gives the full variable domain: DGGITQSPKYLFRKEGQNVTLSCEQNLNHDAMYWYRQDPGQGLRLIYYSQIVNDFQKGDIAEGYSVSREKKESFPLTVTSAQKNPTAFYLCASTTIAGWGVVNQPQHFGDGTRLSIL.

This clonotype was recorded many times. CDR3 amino acids: CASGQKGPSKHEQYF. CDR3 DNA sequence: TGTGCTAGTGGGCAGAAGGGACCCTCAAAACACGAGCAGTACTTC. The genes are TRBV12-5 and TRBJ2-7; D possibly uses TRBD1 or TRBD2 (5 bases each). Germline V gene data show CDR1 as LGHNT and CDR2 as FRNRAP. V was pared by 6 bases and J by 5 bases, with 20 bases between. This CDR3 has 15 amino acids. Full variable domain (outside the CDR3, taken from reference TRBV12-5 and TRBJ2-7): DARVTQTPRHKVTEMGQEVTMRCQPILGHNTVFWYRQTMMQGLELLAYFRNRAPLDDSGMPKDRFSAEMPDATLATLKIQPSEPRDSAVYFCASGQKGPSKHEQYFGPGTRLTVT.

Many counts were recorded for this clonotype. The chain couples TRBV7-8 to TRBJ2-5; 10 positions match TRBD2. CDR3 length: 16 amino acids. The V gene end was trimmed by 4 bases and the J gene end by 4 bases; junction bases not matched to a gene: 9. Germline assignment: CDR1 SGHVS and CDR2 FQNEAQ. In DNA, the CDR3 is TGTGCCAGCAGCTCAGTCAGCGGGGGGGCTGGAGAGACCCAGTACTTC. Residues: CASSSVSGGAGETQYF.

This clonotype was detected ten times or more. CDR3 bases: TGTGCCAGCAGCCATGGGACAGGCGTCTACGAGCAGTACTTC. Encoded protein: CASSHGTGVYEQYF. This sequence joins TRBV7-9 and TRBJ2-7; 8 bases agree with TRBD1. Looked up from germline, CDR1 is SEHNR and CDR2 is FQNEAQ (reference sequence). The V segment lost 5 bases and the J segment 3 bases; nucleotides outside the gene matches: 6. CDR3 length: 14 residues.

The table lists this clonotype with many counts. The chain employs TRBV18 and TRBJ1-2; a possible D gene is TRBD1 (6 bases). The CDR3 contains 14 residues. Germline-derived CDR1 and CDR2 are KGHSH and LQKENI. With 2 bases removed from V and 2 bases from J, the gap between germline ends came to 9 bases. In DNA, the CDR3 is TGTGCCAGCTCACCATCCGGACAGAACTATGGCTACACCTTC. This encodes CASSPSGQNYGYTF.

This clonotype was counted a few times. The chain links TRBV12-3 or TRBV12-4 to TRBJ1-1; D is unclear. The CDR3 loop spans 13 amino acids. V was trimmed by 3 bases and J by 3 bases, leaving 8 bases between them. The CDR3 bases are TGTGCCAGCAGTTTGACGGTCGACACTGAAGCTTTCTTT. It yields the protein CASSLTVDTEAFF.

The rearrangement links TRBV28 to TRBJ1-5, with 9 bases fitting TRBD1. The germline V gene encodes CDR1 MDHEN and CDR2 SYDVKM. This CDR3 region has 16 residues. V trimming: 5 bases; J trimming: 0 bases; junction bases outside the gene matches: 5. The CDR3 bases are TGTGCCAGCAGTGACAGGGGGATTCGTAGCAATCAGCCCCAGCATTTT. Amino acids: CASSDRGIRSNQPQHF. Based on the CDR3 plus reference TRBV28 and TRBJ1-5, the full variable domain is DVKVTQSSRYLVKRTGEKVFLECVQDMDHENMFWYRQDPGLGLRLIYFSYDVKMKEKGDIPEGYSVSREKKERFSLILESASTNQTSMYLCASSDRGIRSNQPQHFGDGTRLSIL.

In this sample, this clonotype turned up many times. The rearrangement uses TRBV10-3 and TRBJ1-1; D is uncertain. V lost 0 bases and J lost 7, with 33 bases in between. Germline V gene data show CDR1 as ENHRY and CDR2 as SYGVKD. The CDR3 spans 21 residues. This chain's CDR3 is CAISESIPSGKGSRSVDEAFF. For the CDR3, the DNA is TGTGCCATCAGTGAGTCGATCCCCAGCGGCAAAGGTTCCCGTTCGGTCGATGAAGCTTTCTTT.

Remarks on this clonotype: An end of the junction differs from the germline gene, which may be a read error. This chain joins TRBV5-6 and TRBJ1-2; D might be TRBD1 (5 bases). Germline V gene sequence: CDR1 SGHDT, CDR2 YYEEEE. This CDR3 has 13 residues. CDR3: CASSFPGGVPPDF. CDR3 sequence (DNA): TGTGCCAGCAGCTTCCCCGGGGGGGTACCGCCTGACTTC.

In this sample, this clonotype turned up many times. The V gene is TRBV6-2 or TRBV6-3, the J gene TRBJ1-5; 9 bases align to TRBD1. V trimming: 9 bases; J trimming: 4 bases; junction bases outside the gene matches: 13. CDR1 MNHEY and CDR2 SVGEGT come from the germline V gene. The CDR3 has 16 residues. As DNA, the CDR3 is TGTGCCAGTAGACTTTGGGGACAGGGTTTAAATCAGCCCCAGCATTTT. Translated, it gives CASRLWGQGLNQPQHF.

This clonotype was counted ten times or more. The chain couples TRBV20-1 to TRBJ1-1; maybe TRBD1 (5 bases). V lost 5 bases, J lost 0 bases, and 16 bases lay in between. The CDR3 is 15 amino acids. Per germline, CDR1 DFQATT and CDR2 SNEGSKA (reference sequence). The DNA of the CDR3 is TGCAGTGCTTTCCTCCTGGGACGCTTGAACACTGAAGCTTTCTTT. Protein: CSAFLLGRLNTEAFF.

To note about this clonotype: A much larger clonotype is one base distant, so this may be a read error. J is TRBJ2-2 and V is TRBV7-8, with TRBD2 as a possible D gene (7 bases). CDR1 SGHVS and CDR2 FQNEAQ come from the germline V gene. This CDR3 region has 13 residues. The DNA for the CDR3 is TGTGTCCTGGGGGGGGCCGGCACCGGGGAGCTGTTTTTT. It yields the protein CVLGGAGTGELFF.

This clonotype showed up just once. Without the conserved terminal phenylalanine or tryptophan, this CDR3 likely stems from a read error. The chain combines TRBV5-1 with TRBJ1-1; 7 nucleotides agree with TRBD1. The CDR3 consists of 16 residues. Unmatched junction bases numbered 9, after V lost 4 bases and J lost 0 bases. Per germline, CDR1 SGHRS and CDR2 YFSETQ. CDR3 in amino acids: CASSPIPGQMNTEAFY. The CDR3, as DNA: TGCGCCAGCAGCCCTATACCGGGACAGATGAACACTGAAGCTTTCTAT.

This clonotype was seen repeatedly, ten times or more. This chain uses TRBV6-2 or TRBV6-3 with TRBJ2-5; 10 positions agree with TRBD1. Per germline, CDR1 MNHEY and CDR2 SVGEGT. This CDR3 has 14 residues. V gave up 6 bases and J gave up 4 bases; unmatched junction bases: 5. The CDR3 loop is CASSRRTGGETQYF. For the CDR3, the DNA is TGTGCCAGCAGCAGAAGGACAGGGGGAGAGACCCAGTACTTC.

This clonotype was detected many times. The chain couples TRBV6-5 to TRBJ1-2; D gene uncertain. Trimming stripped 7 bases from V and 0 bases from J, with 15 bases between. Germline CDR1 is MNHEY and CDR2 is SVGAGI. The CDR3 has 15 amino acids. CDR3 protein: CASILTGDPNYGYTF. In DNA, the CDR3 is TGTGCCAGCATTTTAACCGGGGATCCTAACTATGGCTACACCTTC.

The chain is built from TRBV6-2 or TRBV6-3 and TRBJ1-5; a weak D match, TRBD1 (6 bases). The CDR3 consists of 17 residues. Trimming pared 8 bases from V and 0 bases from J, leaving 20 bases between. CDR1 MNHEY and CDR2 SVGEGT come from the germline V gene. Here the CDR3 DNA reads TGTGCCAGCTTTCGGGGACTAGCGGGGGCTAGCAATCAGCCCCAGCATTTT. Its protein product is CASFRGLAGASNQPQHF.

This clonotype was detected many times. V and J are TRBV11-2 and TRBJ2-2, with 7 bases identical to TRBD2. CDR3 size: 15 residues. The trim removed 0 bases at V and 8 bases at J, leaving 6 bases unmatched. Germline assignment: CDR1 SGHAT and CDR2 FQNNGV. The CDR3 here is CASSLDSGARGELFF. In DNA, the CDR3 is TGTGCCAGCAGCTTAGACAGCGGGGCCAGGGGGGAGCTGTTTTTT.

This clonotype was seen ten or more times. The chain has TRBV29-1 and TRBJ2-7, with D perhaps matching TRBD1 (7 bases). V was clipped by 3 bases and J by 2 bases, with 8 bases between them. Germline assignment: CDR1 SQVTM and CDR2 ANQGSEA. The length of the CDR3 is 12 residues. The CDR3 region is CSVDRGAYEQYF. The CDR3 DNA is TGCAGCGTTGACAGGGGGGCCTACGAGCAGTACTTC.

This clonotype was counted at least ten times. The chain combines TRBV6-5 with TRBJ2-5; weak D call: TRBD1 (7 bases). The CDR3 runs to 15 residues. Per the germline V gene, CDR1 is MNHEY and CDR2 is SVGAGI. Trimming removed 7 bases at V and 5 bases at J, with 20 bases between. Here the CDR3 DNA reads TGTGCCAGCACTCTGGGAGGAGGGGGCCGTGAGACCCAGTACTTC. Amino acids: CASTLGGGGRETQYF.

This clonotype was counted at least ten times. The rearrangement uses TRBV20-1 and TRBJ1-1; D might be TRBD1 (5 bases). The CDR3 consists of 12 residues. Germline loops: CDR1 DFQATT, CDR2 SNEGSKA (reference sequence). V was cut by 4 bases and J by 8 bases, with 14 bases left in between. CDR3 residues: CSAKEGQGEAFF. CDR3 nucleotide sequence: TGCAGTGCTAAAGAGGGGCAGGGCGAAGCTTTCTTT.

There are many counts of this clonotype. V is TRBV9 and J is TRBJ1-1, with D possibly matching TRBD1 (5 bases). The length of the CDR3 is 14 residues. V was shortened by 0 bases and J by 5 bases, with 11 bases between the two germline ends. The germline gives CDR1 SGDLS, CDR2 YYNGEE. CDR3: CASSVEQALTEAFF. CDR3 sequence (DNA): TGTGCCAGCAGCGTAGAACAGGCTCTGACTGAAGCTTTCTTT.

This chain uses TRBV10-1 with TRBJ1-3, with a tentative D call TRBD1 (5 bases). Germline CDR1 WNHNN, CDR2 SYGVQD (reference sequence). V shed 3 bases and J shed 0 bases, with 6 bases lying between them. This CDR3 is 14 amino acids long. Here the CDR3 DNA reads TGCGCCAGCAGTGAAGACAGCTCTGGAAACACCATATATTTT. Its translation: CASSEDSSGNTIYF.

Many counts were recorded for this clonotype. V usage is TRBV7-2 and J usage is TRBJ1-6; 7 bases agree with TRBD1. The CDR3 is 14 residues long. The V gene's germline CDR1 is SGHTA and CDR2 FQGNSA. J lost 7 bases, V lost 4 bases, and 4 bases had no gene match. The CDR3 is CASSSDRRNSPLHF. The CDR3 nucleotides are TGTGCCAGCAGCTCGGACAGGAGGAATTCACCCCTCCACTTT.